This TCR beta chain comes out of a study of cytomegalovirus exposure and HLA in healthy donors. Findings and limits, study-wide: A missense variant in DCLRE1C was later tied to TCR beta V- and J-gene trimming.

V gave up 4 bases and J gave up 8 bases, with 13 bases separating them. The germline V gene has CDR1 SGHDT and CDR2 YYEEEE. The CDR3 covers 12 residues. With 60 Vbeta and 13 Jbeta primers, the PCR was carried out. TCRdb's table, derived via immunoSEQ multiplex PCR, lists solely in-frame clones and lacks some. The sample's table shows fewer than 30,000 clones. About this clone itself: Its cognate antigen is unknown.

The sequencing sample was made of PBMCs. The receptor's source is a man aged 30-40 years in good health and CMV-seronegative. The gene calls are TRBV5-6 and TRBJ2-7, with a weak D call TRBD2 (5 bases). The CDR3 DNA is TGTGCCAGCAGCACCGAGTCCGGGAAGCAGTACTTC. This gives the protein CASSTESGKQYF.